This T cell receptor (beta chain) is from a study of T cells after posttransplantation cyclophosphamide. Study observations and caveats: Recipient CMV seropositivity and CMV reactivation strongly tracked TRB clonality. Blood and skin or GI T cell repertoires showed limited TRB overlap. Later blood repertoires were often dominated by clones from the donor CD8+ memory compartment.

With 6 bases clipped from V and 5 bases from J, the junction kept 12 bases outside the gene matches. The germline V gene has CDR1 MNHNY and CDR2 SVGAGI (reference sequence). CDR3 length: 16 residues. On this clone: Its antigen remains unknown.

Sampled 1 year posttransplant, controls received myeloablative marrow transplants, methotrexate and a calcineurin inhibitor. Libraries were prepared by immunoSEQ multiplex PCR; TCRdb keeps only in-frame clonotypes and omits some of them. The table has approximately 15,000 clones, approximately 80% seen once; the top ten hold 2.8%. The clonotype was recovered from a male patient younger than 45 who received an allogeneic stem cell transplant from an unrelated donor, was CMV-positive, and had acute and chronic GVHD. Some T cells could come from the graft donor. This chain links TRBV6-6 with TRBJ2-5, with 10 bases identical to TRBD2. The specimen was PBMCs, collected approximately 64 weeks after allogeneic stem cell transplant with calcineurin inhibitor and methotrexate. CDR3 in DNA: TGTGCCAGCAGCCCCGTGGCTAGCGGGAGCTGGGAGACCCAGTACTTC. Amino acids: CASSPVASGSWETQYF.